Shown below are 22 T cell receptor beta chains from a single sample sequenced in a study of beta chain features in type 1 diabetes. Whole-study results and caveats: All four CD4+ subsets from Type 1 diabetes patients carried moderately but significantly shorter TCRB CDR3s.

What was sequenced were expressed TCRB transcripts, since all of the isolated RNA had been reverse transcribed. Some clones are missing from TCRdb's copy, which holds only in-frame ones; the method was immunoSEQ multiplex PCR. The profile shows about 280,000 clones, approximately 15% of them singletons. These receptors have no identified antigens. The sequenced material came from naive CD4+ T cells from blood. Receptors originate from a man younger than 35 with type 1 diabetes.

This clone was counted a few times. The J gene is TRBJ2-1, the V gene TRBV28, with 12 bases fitting TRBD1. This CDR3 contains 15 residues. J lost 8 bases, V lost 5 bases, and 7 bases had no gene match. Germline V gene lookup returns CDR1 MDHEN and CDR2 SYDVKM. The chain's CDR3 is CASSATGQGAHEQFF. CDR3 DNA: TGTGCCAGCAGTGCGACGGGACAGGGGGCCCATGAGCAGTTCTTC.

The chain recombines TRBV18 with TRBJ2-5; D is possibly TRBD1 (5 bases). Germline V gene data show CDR1 as KGHSH and CDR2 as LQKENI. The length of the CDR3 is 13 residues. Trimming cost V 5 bases and J 3 bases, with 10 bases left between them. For the CDR3, the DNA is TGTGCCAGCTCAACGACAGTCAAAGAGACCCAGTACTTC. Its translation: CASSTTVKETQYF.

This clone came up a few times. V usage is TRBV15 and J usage is TRBJ2-7; 11 nucleotides line up with TRBD2. In germline, CDR1 is LNHNV, CDR2 YYDKDF (reference sequence). Trimming removed 4 bases from V and 9 bases from J; junction bases left unmatched: 14. The CDR3 sequence is 16 residues long. CDR3 loop: CATSTRSGLAGYRQYF. Here the CDR3 DNA reads TGTGCCACCAGCACTAGGAGCGGACTAGCGGGTTATCGGCAGTACTTC.

Regarding this clone: Distinct nucleotide sequences in the sample also encode this CDR3. The chain joins TRBV15 to TRBJ1-5, with D unresolved. Germline V gives CDR1 LNHNV, CDR2 YYDKDF (reference sequence). The CDR3 spans 16 residues. V was shortened by 0 bases and J by 1 base, with 10 bases between the two germline ends. The CDR3 DNA reads TGTGCCACCAGCAGAGATTTAGCCGGGAGCAATCAGCCCCAGCATTTT. Translated, it gives CATSRDLAGSNQPQHF.

The J gene is TRBJ2-2, the V gene TRBV7-9; D is uncertain. The CDR3 covers 14 residues. V gave up 3 bases and J gave up 1 base, with 6 bases separating them. Germline loops: CDR1 SEHNR, CDR2 FQNEAQ (reference sequence). This CDR3 is CASSFDLNTGELFF. Written as DNA, the CDR3 is TGTGCCAGCAGCTTCGACTTGAACACCGGGGAGCTGTTTTTT.

The chain employs TRBV30 and TRBJ2-3, with 11 positions matching TRBD1. Germline CDR1 reads GTSNPN; CDR2 reads SVGIG (reference sequence). The trim removed 0 bases at V and 4 bases at J, leaving 3 bases unmatched. The CDR3 contains 15 residues. The CDR3 loop reads CAWSVLDRGPDTQYF. The CDR3 region has the DNA TGTGCCTGGAGTGTACTGGACAGGGGGCCAGATACGCAGTATTTT.

The chain combines TRBV9 with TRBJ2-2; TRBD1 might be the D (7 bases). Germline V CDR1 and CDR2: SGDLS, YYNGEE. Trimming removed 4 bases at V and 1 base at J, with 11 bases between. This CDR3 comprises 15 residues. CDR3 sequence: CASSTGDLNTGELFF. Here the CDR3 DNA reads TGTGCCAGCAGCACAGGGGACTTGAACACCGGGGAGCTGTTTTTT.

This clone showed up just a few times. This rearrangement joins TRBV6-5 to TRBJ2-5; D possibly corresponds to TRBD2 (6 bases). Germline V gene sequence: CDR1 MNHEY, CDR2 SVGAGI. Deletions cut 9 bases from V and 2 bases from J, with 16 bases between. The CDR3 loop spans 14 amino acids. The CDR3 is CASIGGTGQETQYF. The DNA of the CDR3 is TGTGCCAGTATAGGAGGGACGGGGCAAGAGACCCAGTACTTC.

This chain connects TRBV19 to TRBJ2-1; 9 bases are a match to TRBD1. The junction had 3 bases not matched to a gene; V was cut back by 5 bases and J by 1 base. The CDR3 is 15 amino acids. Germline assignment: CDR1 LNHDA and CDR2 SQIVND (reference sequence). The CDR3 DNA sequence: TGTGCCAGTAGTGTGACAGGGGGTTCCTACAATGAGCAGTTCTTC. This sequence encodes CASSVTGGSYNEQFF.

This sequence joins TRBV5-4 and TRBJ1-2; no clear D. Germline CDR1 and CDR2: SGHNT and YYREEE (reference sequence). The V end was cut by 5 bases, the J end by 7 bases, with 12 bases between. The CDR3 has 12 amino acids. Here the CDR3 reads CASRTVRGGYTF. The DNA of the CDR3 is TGTGCCAGCAGAACGGTTAGAGGTGGCTACACCTTC.

This rearrangement joins TRBV30 to TRBJ1-5; no reliable D call. The CDR3 covers 16 residues. The germline gives CDR1 GTSNPN, CDR2 SVGIG (reference sequence). V lost 0 bases and J 0 bases, leaving 12 bases between the germline ends. Written as DNA, the CDR3 is TGTGCCTGGAGTGTAAAGAGGTCATTTAGCAATCAGCCCCAGCATTTT. As protein: CAWSVKRSFSNQPQHF.

The chain joins TRBV19 to TRBJ1-5; maybe TRBD1 (6 bases). Trimming cost V 1 base and J 5 bases, with 15 bases left between them. Germline CDR1 and CDR2: LNHDA and SQIVND (reference sequence). The CDR3 is made up of 16 amino acids. The CDR3 nucleotides read TGTGCCAGTAGTATAGCACCGGGACAATTTTATCAGCCCCAGCATTTT. The encoded protein is CASSIAPGQFYQPQHF.

This rearrangement joins TRBV28 to TRBJ1-5; 7 bases align to TRBD1. V dropped 0 bases and J dropped 4; count of bases not matched to a gene: 9. This CDR3 contains 17 residues. From germline, CDR1 is MDHEN and CDR2 SYDVKM. For the CDR3, the DNA is TGTGCCAGCAGTTTATGGGGGGGCAGGGGGAATAATCAGCCCCAGCATTTT. Translating it yields CASSLWGGRGNNQPQHF.

The gene calls are TRBV19 and TRBJ2-3; 9 nucleotides align to TRBD1. Germline CDR1 is LNHDA and CDR2 is SQIVND (reference sequence). The CDR3 has 18 amino acids. J gave up 3 bases and V 7 bases, and 17 bases lay outside the gene matches. The CDR3 nucleotides are TGTGCCAGTACCCCAGGTCCCGGGACAGGGTCGGTAACAGATACGCAGTATTTT. Residues: CASTPGPGTGSVTDTQYF.

This chain connects TRBV7-2 to TRBJ1-2, with D unresolved. The CDR3 is 12 residues long. The germline V gene encodes CDR1 SGHTA and CDR2 FQGNSA. Trimming cost V 1 base and J 2 bases, with 2 bases left between them. The chain's CDR3 is CASSLVNYGYTF. The CDR3 DNA reads TGTGCCAGCAGCTTAGTAAACTATGGCTACACCTTC.

There are a few counts of this clone. The gene calls are TRBV30 and TRBJ2-7; 9 bases fit TRBD1. The CDR3 consists of 13 residues. V shed 7 bases and J 5 bases; nucleotides not matched to a gene: 9. CDR1 GTSNPN and CDR2 SVGIG come from the germline V gene (reference sequence). Here the CDR3 reads CASQDRGRNEQYF. The CDR3 DNA reads TGTGCCTCTCAGGACAGGGGAAGAAACGAGCAGTACTTC. The complete variable domain, with remaining parts taken from reference TRBV30 and TRBJ2-7, reads SQTIHQWPATLVQPVGSPLSLECTVEGTSNPNLYWYRQAAGRGLQLLFYSVGIGQISSEVPQNLSASRPQDRQFILSSKKLLLSDSGFYLCASQDRGRNEQYFGPGTRLTVT.

This sequence joins TRBV7-9 and TRBJ2-7; 12 bases line up with TRBD1. Germline V gene data show CDR1 as SEHNR and CDR2 as FQNEAQ (reference sequence). V gave up 4 bases and J gave up 9 bases; unmatched junction bases: 13. The CDR3 is made up of 16 amino acids. Here the CDR3 DNA reads TGTGCCAGCAGCTCGGGACAGGGGGCTGGCGGGAGCTGGCAGTACTTC. Amino acids: CASSSGQGAGGSWQYF.

This clone was seen a handful of times. CDR3 bases: TGTGCCGGACGACTAGAGTCGGCCGGGGAGCTGTTTTTT. Amino acids: CAGRLESAGELFF. The rearrangement links TRBV2 to TRBJ2-2; TRBD2 is a possible D gene (6 bases). In germline, CDR1 is SNHLY, CDR2 FYNNEI. This CDR3 spans 13 amino acids. V dropped 11 bases and J dropped 6 bases, with 16 bases sitting between them.

The CDR3 is CASSPSWQANTGELFF. The CDR3 coding sequence is TGCGCCAGCAGCCCGTCTTGGCAGGCGAACACCGGGGAGCTGTTTTTT. V usage is TRBV5-1 and J usage is TRBJ2-2; D remains ambiguous. Trimming shortened V by 4 bases and J by 0 bases, and 13 bases separated the two germline ends. The CDR3 length is 16 residues. Germline assignment: CDR1 SGHRS and CDR2 YFSETQ.

The chain has TRBV16 and TRBJ1-5, with unresolved D. Trimming left V 1 base short and J 0 bases short, with 10 bases between. The CDR3 consists of 16 residues. Per the germline V gene, CDR1 is KGHSY and CDR2 is FQNENV. CDR3 coding DNA: TGTGCCAGCAGCCAATTAGGCACAGCTAGCAATCAGCCCCAGCATTTT. Amino acid sequence: CASSQLGTASNQPQHF.

The genes are TRBV7-9 and TRBJ2-3; perhaps TRBD1 as D (5 bases). The germline V gene has CDR1 SEHNR and CDR2 FQNEAQ (reference sequence). Trimming removed 4 bases from V and 1 base from J, with 18 bases in between. The CDR3 consists of 17 residues. CDR3 nucleotides: TGTGCCAGCAGCTCCAAAACGGGCCAGGGTCGCACAGATACGCAGTATTTT. As protein: CASSSKTGQGRTDTQYF. The variable domain in full, with the rest retrieved from reference TRBV7-9 and TRBJ2-3, is DTGVSQNPRHKITKRGQNVTFRCDPISEHNRLYWYRQTLGQGPEFLTYFQNEAQLEKSRLLSDRFSAERPKGSFSTLEIQRTEQGDSAMYLCASSSKTGQGRTDTQYFGPGTRLTVL.

This clone has just a few counts. The rearrangement joins TRBV18 to TRBJ2-1; D gene uncertain. Trimming took off 3 bases at V and 6 bases at J, with 9 bases between the two ends. This CDR3 comprises 13 residues. Germline-derived CDR1 and CDR2 are KGHSH and LQKENI. CDR3 amino acids: CASSPRIGNEQFF. CDR3 bases: TGTGCCAGCTCACCCAGGATCGGCAATGAGCAGTTCTTC.